The clone carrying this TCR beta chain was detected a few times. Its antigen is still unknown. This sample was included in a study of tumor-infiltrating lymphocytes in localized non-small cell lung cancer. As for the study in general: Resected tumor was paired with non-adjacent uninvolved lung from the same patient. Study-wide results and caveats: Different pieces of the same tissue went to different assays, confounding technical variation with intratumor heterogeneity.

The method was immunoSEQ multiplex PCR; TCRdb's version includes in-frame clones alone and lacks a portion of them. The table has tens of thousands of clones, less than 70% seen once. Sequenced input: lung tumor tissue. The TCR sequence derives from a human donor with non-small cell lung cancer.

In DNA form, the CDR3 reads TGTGCCAGCAGCGTAGAAGAGGGAGTAATCCAGACCCAGTACTTC. Its protein product is CASSVEEGVIQTQYF. V usage is TRBV9 and J usage is TRBJ2-5; D may be TRBD2 (5 bases). Germline loops: CDR1 SGDLS, CDR2 YYNGEE. V dropped 0 bases and J dropped 6 bases, with 15 bases sitting between them. The CDR3 runs 15 residues.